The 20 T cell receptor beta chains given below trace back to one sample, sequenced in a study of response to subunit inactivated influenza vaccine. TCRdb reprocessed the RT-PCR reads via MiXCR and lists one record per CDR3 protein. The sample lists 150,000 to 200,000 distinct CDR3 sequences, around 11% occurring once. Sequenced material: CD8+ T cells sorted from PBMCs, taken around 25 months after vaccination. The receptors derive from a man aged 50 to 75 who received an inactivated influenza vaccine.

The J gene is TRBJ2-3, the V gene TRBV7-9; 9 bases fit TRBD1. This CDR3 has 14 residues. Trimming at V came to 6 bases and at J to 5 bases, leaving 6 bases not matched to a gene. Germline CDR1 and CDR2: SEHNR and FQNEAQ (reference sequence). DNA of the CDR3: TGTGCCAGCAGTTCTCGACAGGGGGTAGATACGCAGTATTTT. It translates to CASSSRQGVDTQYF.

This chain links TRBV5-1 with TRBJ2-3; no definite D call. Germline CDR1 SGHRS, CDR2 YFSETQ. The CDR3 extends over 17 amino acids. V shed 0 bases and J shed 1 base, with 15 bases lying between them. DNA for the CDR3: TGCGCCAGCAGCTTGGCAATTTACGGGCCTCGCACAGATACGCAGTATTTT. Translating it yields CASSLAIYGPRTDTQYF.

For the CDR3, the DNA is TGCAGCGCATCTCCCCAGACCTCCTACGAGCAGTACTTC. This encodes CSASPQTSYEQYF. The J gene is TRBJ2-7, the V gene TRBV29-1; D remains unclear. Trimming pared 7 bases from V and 0 bases from J, leaving 13 bases between. Germline V gene data show CDR1 as SQVTM and CDR2 as ANQGSEA. The CDR3 has 13 residues.

In this sample, this clonotype turned up many times. V usage is TRBV14 and J usage is TRBJ2-7; tentatively, D is TRBD2 (5 bases). The length of the CDR3 is 14 residues. Germline V gene sequence: CDR1 SGHDN, CDR2 FVKESK. Trimming cost V 4 bases and J 1 base, with 11 bases left between them. The CDR3 DNA is TGTGCCAGCAGCCCGGGATTTGGATCCTACGAGCAGTACTTC. Amino acid sequence: CASSPGFGSYEQYF. The whole variable domain, remainder taken from reference TRBV14 and TRBJ2-7, is EAGVTQFPSHSVIEKGQTVTLRCDPISGHDNLYWYRRVMGKEIKFLLHFVKESKQDESGMPNNRFLAERTGGTYSTLKVQPAELEDSGVYFCASSPGFGSYEQYFGPGTRLTVT.

The CDR3 nucleotides read TGCGCCAGCAGCCAAGAGATCCTCTACGAGCAGTACTTC. As protein: CASSQEILYEQYF. V is TRBV4-3 and J is TRBJ2-7; no reliable D call. Germline V gene sequence: CDR1 LGHNA, CDR2 YSLEER. Trimming stripped 0 bases from V and 3 bases from J, with 6 bases between. CDR3 length: 13 residues.

This clonotype was counted ten times or more. The rearrangement uses TRBV4-3 and TRBJ2-7, with 10 positions matching TRBD1. This CDR3 has 15 residues. Germline CDR1 and CDR2: LGHNA and YSLEER. V trimming: 0 bases; J trimming: 2 bases; junction bases outside the gene matches: 1. The CDR3 spells CASSQEGTGAYEQYF. In nucleotides, the CDR3 is TGCGCCAGCAGCCAAGAAGGGACAGGGGCCTACGAGCAGTACTTC.

This clonotype has only a few counts. The CDR3 reads CASSAPGPTPETQYF. CDR3 sequence (DNA): TGTGCCAGCAGTGCACCGGGCCCAACCCCAGAGACCCAGTACTTC. This chain links TRBV2 with TRBJ2-5, with D hard to call. With 4 bases removed from V and 4 bases from J, the gap between germline ends came to 16 bases. This CDR3 is built from 15 residues. CDR1 SNHLY and CDR2 FYNNEI come from the germline V gene.

This clonotype was observed a handful of times. The V gene is TRBV3-1, the J gene TRBJ2-1; the match to TRBD2 covers 7 bases. Per germline, CDR1 LGHDT and CDR2 YNNKEL (reference sequence). V dropped 1 base and J dropped 6; count of bases not matched to a gene: 6. CDR3 length: 15 residues. CDR3 sequence reads: CASSQVGRTLNEQFF. In nucleotides, the CDR3 is TGTGCCAGCAGCCAAGTCGGGAGGACCCTCAATGAGCAGTTCTTC.

This sequence joins TRBV12-3 or TRBV12-4 and TRBJ1-1; D is possibly TRBD1 (6 bases). The CDR3 is made up of 12 amino acids. The V and J ends lost 4 bases and 8 bases respectively, with 11 bases between them. CDR3 coding DNA: TGTGCCAGCAGTTACAGGGCTCCCGAAGCTTTCTTT. It specifies CASSYRAPEAFF.

This clonotype came up a few times. The chain links TRBV10-3 to TRBJ1-2; D is uncertain. The V gene lost 2 bases and the J gene lost 4 bases, with 14 bases spanning the gap. Germline V gene lookup returns CDR1 ENHRY and CDR2 SYGVKD. This CDR3 region has 15 residues. The CDR3 region has the DNA TGTGCCATCAGTGAGACGGCAGCCTCTATCTATGGCTACACCTTC. Protein product: CAISETAASIYGYTF.

The chain carries TRBV12-3 or TRBV12-4 and TRBJ2-5, with a possible D match to TRBD2 (6 bases). Trimming took 5 bases from V and 0 from J, leaving 16 bases between them. The CDR3 runs 16 residues. CDR3 nucleotides: TGTGCCAGCAGTCCCTTAGGTAGCGGATACCAAGAGACCCAGTACTTC. It is translated as CASSPLGSGYQETQYF.

The chain has TRBV2 and TRBJ2-1; TRBD1 is a possible D gene (6 bases). Germline assignment: CDR1 SNHLY and CDR2 FYNNEI. The V and J ends lost 6 bases and 0 bases respectively, with 18 bases between them. The length of the CDR3 is 17 residues. CDR3 bases: TGTGCCAGCAGACGAGAATGGGGGCTTAGCTCCTACAATGAGCAGTTCTTC. As protein: CASRREWGLSSYNEQFF. The complete variable domain, with remaining parts taken from reference TRBV2 and TRBJ2-1, reads EPEVTQTPSHQVTQMGQEVILRCVPISNHLYFYWYRQILGQKVEFLVSFYNNEISEKSEIFDDQFSVERPDGSNFTLKIRSTKLEDSAMYFCASRREWGLSSYNEQFFGPGTRLTVL.

CDR3 in amino acids: CASNQSGQAGYGYTF. The CDR3 DNA sequence: TGTGCCAGCAATCAATCGGGTCAAGCGGGCTATGGCTACACCTTC. The J gene is TRBJ1-2, the V gene TRBV7-9, with unresolved D. The CDR3 contains 15 residues. Trimming pared 7 bases from V and 4 bases from J, leaving 19 bases between. The germline V gene encodes CDR1 SEHNR and CDR2 FQNEAQ (reference sequence).

This clonotype was found a few times. The chain employs TRBV7-6 and TRBJ2-3, with D tentatively TRBD1 or TRBD2 (6 bases each). Germline V gene data show CDR1 as SGHVS and CDR2 as FNYEAQ. CDR3 length: 16 residues. V was clipped by 5 bases and J by 4 bases, with 19 bases between them. CDR3 in DNA: TGTGCCAGCAGCCTCCAGCCCGGGGGCAGCGCAGATACGCAGTATTTT. Protein sequence: CASSLQPGGSADTQYF.

A few counts support this clonotype. V and J are TRBV20-1 and TRBJ1-1; 8 bases align to TRBD1. Looked up from germline, CDR1 is DFQATT and CDR2 is SNEGSKA (reference sequence). The CDR3 spans 13 residues. J gave up 3 bases and V 6 bases, and 6 bases lay outside the gene matches. The DNA of the CDR3 is TGCAGTGCATACTCAGGGGGCCACACTGAAGCTTTCTTT. Its translation is CSAYSGGHTEAFF.

In this sample, this clonotype turned up many times. The J gene is TRBJ2-3, the V gene TRBV19; 11 nucleotides line up with TRBD1. The junction had 10 bases not matched to a gene; V was cut back by 6 bases and J by 5 bases. Looked up from germline, CDR1 is LNHDA and CDR2 is SQIVND (reference sequence). The CDR3 length is 16 residues. The CDR3 region is CASRRDRGIGRDTQYF. Here the CDR3 DNA reads TGTGCCAGTAGGCGGGACAGGGGGATTGGCAGAGATACGCAGTATTTT.

This clonotype was observed a handful of times. The chain has TRBV19 and TRBJ1-1; D gene ambiguous. CDR1 and CDR2 (germline): LNHDA, SQIVND (reference sequence). Trimming took off 3 bases at V and 2 bases at J, with 10 bases between the two ends. This CDR3 is 14 amino acids long. This CDR3 is CASSMTQLNTEAFF. CDR3 bases: TGTGCCAGTAGTATGACACAGCTAAACACTGAAGCTTTCTTT.

This clonotype was seen a few times. The V gene is TRBV27, the J gene TRBJ2-2; 9 bases agree with TRBD1. The CDR3 length is 15 residues. Trimming cost V 6 bases and J 4 bases; bases outside gene matches: 6. Germline CDR1 MNHEY, CDR2 SMNVEV (reference sequence). This chain's CDR3 is CASSPGTGTTGELFF. In nucleotides, the CDR3 is TGTGCCAGCAGCCCCGGGACAGGGACCACCGGGGAGCTGTTTTTT.

With regard to this clonotype: The junction does not match germline at one end; this may be a read error. The chain links TRBV15 to TRBJ1-1; D is undetermined. Germline V gene data show CDR1 as LNHNV and CDR2 as YYDKDF (reference sequence). The CDR3 has 13 residues. The DNA of the CDR3 is TGTGCCACCAGCAGAGACATCCCATCTGAGGCTTTCTTT. Translated: CATSRDIPSEAFF.

Ten or more counts support this clonotype. V is TRBV7-9 and J is TRBJ2-1; 9 bases are shared with TRBD2. The germline gives CDR1 SEHNR, CDR2 FQNEAQ (reference sequence). V dropped 10 bases and J dropped 5; count of bases not matched to a gene: 12. This CDR3 contains 15 residues. The CDR3 DNA sequence: TGTGCCATTCCTGGGCGGGAGGGCCGGAACAATGAGCAGTTCTTC. Residues: CAIPGREGRNNEQFF.